Given below is one T cell receptor (beta chain) in context. The data stem from a study of low-dose radiotherapy and immunotherapy resistance in tumors. Study context: Given every two weeks, intravenous cyclophosphamide 200 mg/m2 preceded radiation and immunotherapy by one day. Aspirin 300 mg was given orally each day for four cycles from cycle 1 day 1.

V lost 3 bases and J 8 bases, leaving 8 bases between the germline ends. Germline CDR1 and CDR2: MDHEN and SYDVKM. This CDR3 is built from 12 residues. With TRAV- and TRBV-specific primers, first-strand cDNA was made, covering the alpha and beta chains. A constant-region primer paired with the V-primer adapter amplified TCRs over about 19 PCR cycles. TCRdb reprocessed the reads via MiXCR and lists one record per CDR3 protein. The table has 8,500 to 14,000 distinct CDR3 sequences, 45% to 55% seen once. The TCR was taken from a human donor with advanced metastatic prostate, ovarian, gallbladder or colorectal cancer (not recorded which). This table probably holds off-target reads from a library built for another chain. This chain links TRBV28 with TRBJ2-1; D call uncertain. Here the CDR3 reads CASSLLRDEQFF. The DNA of the CDR3 is TGTGCCAGCAGTTTGTTAAGGGATGAGCAGTTCTTC.